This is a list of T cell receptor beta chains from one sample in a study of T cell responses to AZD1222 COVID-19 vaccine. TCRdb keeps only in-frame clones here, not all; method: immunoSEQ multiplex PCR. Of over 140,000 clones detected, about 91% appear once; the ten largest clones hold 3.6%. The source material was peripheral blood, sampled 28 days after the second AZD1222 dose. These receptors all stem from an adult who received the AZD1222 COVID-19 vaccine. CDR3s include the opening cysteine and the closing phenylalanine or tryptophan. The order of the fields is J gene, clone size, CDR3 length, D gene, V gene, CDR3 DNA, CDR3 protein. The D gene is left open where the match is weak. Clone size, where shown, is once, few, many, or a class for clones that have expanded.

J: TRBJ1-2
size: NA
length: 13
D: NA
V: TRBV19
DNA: TGTGCCAGTAGTAGGCGACAGTTCTATGGCTACACCTTC
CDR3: CASSRRQFYGYTF

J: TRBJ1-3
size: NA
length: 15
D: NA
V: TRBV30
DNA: TGTGCCTGGAGTTCGAGAGTCATAACTGGAAACACCATATATTTT
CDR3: CAWSSRVITGNTIYF

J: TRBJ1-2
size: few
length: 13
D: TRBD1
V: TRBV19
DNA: TGTGCCAGCAGACAGGGAATCCACTATGGCTACACCTTC
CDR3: CASRQGIHYGYTF

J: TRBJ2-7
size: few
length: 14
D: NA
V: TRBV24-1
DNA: TGTGCCACCAGTGATTTCCGGGACGGATACGAGCAGTACTTC
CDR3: CATSDFRDGYEQYF

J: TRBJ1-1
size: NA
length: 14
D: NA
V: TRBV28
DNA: TGTGCCAGCTGGTCGGGGGGCGCCACCACTGAAGCTTTCTTT
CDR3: CASWSGGATTEAFF

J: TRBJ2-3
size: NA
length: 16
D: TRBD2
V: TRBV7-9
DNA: TGTGCCAGCAGCTCGCCGGGACTAGCGGGCACAGATACGCAGTATTTT
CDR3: CASSSPGLAGTDTQYF

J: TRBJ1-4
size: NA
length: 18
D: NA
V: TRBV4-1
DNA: TGCGCCAGCAGCCAAGGGACCAGGGGATTTCCAACTAATGAAAAACTGTTTTTT
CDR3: CASSQGTRGFPTNEKLFF

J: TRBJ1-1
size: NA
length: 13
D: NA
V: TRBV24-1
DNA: TGTGCCACCAGTGACCCGCGCGGGGCTGAAGCTTTCTTT
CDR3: CATSDPRGAEAFF

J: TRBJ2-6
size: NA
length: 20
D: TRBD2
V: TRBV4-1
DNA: TGCGCCAGCAGCCAAAGAATGGGACTAGCGGGAGACTCTGGGGCCAACGTCCTGACTTTC
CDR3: CASSQRMGLAGDSGANVLTF

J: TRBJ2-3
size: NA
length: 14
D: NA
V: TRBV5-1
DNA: TGCGCCAGCAGCGTCCGTAGGGGTGCAGATACGCAGTATTTT
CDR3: CASSVRRGADTQYF

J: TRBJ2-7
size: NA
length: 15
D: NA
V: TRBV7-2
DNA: TGTGCCAGCAGCCCCGGTGGTGGGAGCGGCTACGAGCAGTACTTC
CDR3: CASSPGGGSGYEQYF

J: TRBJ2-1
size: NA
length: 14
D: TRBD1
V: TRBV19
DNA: TGTGCCAGTAAACAGGGGCAGGGAGATTATGAGCAGTTCTTC
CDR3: CASKQGQGDYEQFF

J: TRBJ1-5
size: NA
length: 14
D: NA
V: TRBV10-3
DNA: TGTGCCATCTGCCCGACAGCAGAAAATCAGCCCCAGCATTTT
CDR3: CAICPTAENQPQHF

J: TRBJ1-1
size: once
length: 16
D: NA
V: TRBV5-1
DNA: TGCGCCAGCAGCTTGAGAATCTCGGCACAAAACACTGAAGCTTTCTTT
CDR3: CASSLRISAQNTEAFF

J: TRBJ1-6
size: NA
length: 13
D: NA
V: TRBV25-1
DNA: TGTGCCAGCAGTGCGGGGACACCCAGTCCCCTCCACTTT
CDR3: CASSAGTPSPLHF

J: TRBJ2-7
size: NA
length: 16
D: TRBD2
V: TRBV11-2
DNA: TGTGCCAGCAGCTTAGTTCCTAGCGGAGCCTCCTACGAGCAGTACTTC
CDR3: CASSLVPSGASYEQYF

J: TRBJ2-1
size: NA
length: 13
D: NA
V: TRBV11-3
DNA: TGTGCCAGCAGCTTCCCGGGGAACAATGAGCAGTTCTTC
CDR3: CASSFPGNNEQFF

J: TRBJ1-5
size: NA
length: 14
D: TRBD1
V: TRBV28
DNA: TGTGCCAGCACCCTGACAGGGACCCATCAGCCCCAGCATTTT
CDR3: CASTLTGTHQPQHF

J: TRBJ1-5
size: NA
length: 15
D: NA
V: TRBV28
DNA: TGTGCCAGCAGCCCCAAAAAAATGCCCAATCAGCCCCAGCATTTT
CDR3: CASSPKKMPNQPQHF

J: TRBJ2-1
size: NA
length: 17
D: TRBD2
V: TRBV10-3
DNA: TGTGCCATCAGTGAGTGGGGGGGAGGGAGTCCCTACAATGAGCAGTTCTTC
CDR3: CAISEWGGGSPYNEQFF

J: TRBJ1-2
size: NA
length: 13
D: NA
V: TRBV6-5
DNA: TGTGCCAGCCGACCTTCCGAGGCGTATGGCTACACCTTC
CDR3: CASRPSEAYGYTF

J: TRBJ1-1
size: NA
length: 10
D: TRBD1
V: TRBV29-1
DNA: TGCAGCGCACTGGACAGGGAAGCTTTCTTT
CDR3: CSALDREAFF

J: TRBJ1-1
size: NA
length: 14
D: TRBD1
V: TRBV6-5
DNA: TGTGCCAGCACTAGCAGGGGGCGGGGGACTGAAGCTTTCTTT
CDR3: CASTSRGRGTEAFF

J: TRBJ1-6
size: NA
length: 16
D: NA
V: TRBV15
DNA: TGTGCCACCAGCGCCTCCGGCAGGCACGCCCTTATACCCCTCCACTTT
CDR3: CATSASGRHALIPLHF

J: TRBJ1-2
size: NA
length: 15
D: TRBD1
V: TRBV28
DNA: TGTGCCAGCAGCCGCCGACAGGGCACTAACTATGGCTACACCTTC
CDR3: CASSRRQGTNYGYTF

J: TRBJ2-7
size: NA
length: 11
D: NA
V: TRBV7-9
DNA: TGTGCCAGCAGCCTGGGACATGGGCAGTACTTC
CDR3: CASSLGHGQYF

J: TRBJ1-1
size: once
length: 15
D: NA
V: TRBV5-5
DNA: TGTGCCAGCAGCTCCCCAGTCTTTCGGAACACTGAAGCTTTCTTT
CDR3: CASSSPVFRNTEAFF

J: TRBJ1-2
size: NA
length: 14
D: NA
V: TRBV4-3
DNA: TGCGCCAGCAGCCAAGTCCCTGGGCAGCAAGGCTACACCTTC
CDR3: CASSQVPGQQGYTF

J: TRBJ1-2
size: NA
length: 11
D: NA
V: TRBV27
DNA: TGTGCCAGCAGTCCCGATTATGGCTACACCTTC
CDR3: CASSPDYGYTF

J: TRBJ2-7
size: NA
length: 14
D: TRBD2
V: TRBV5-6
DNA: TGTGCCAGCACCTTGGGAGGGTCCGACTACGAGCAGTACTTC
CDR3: CASTLGGSDYEQYF

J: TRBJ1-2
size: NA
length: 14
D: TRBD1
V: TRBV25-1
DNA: TGTGCCAGCAGTGAATCGGACAGGGTGAATGGCTACACCTTC
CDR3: CASSESDRVNGYTF

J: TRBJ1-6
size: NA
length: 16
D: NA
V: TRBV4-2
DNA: TGTGCCAGCAGCCCCCCGAGGAGCTCCTATAATTCACCCCTCCACTTT
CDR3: CASSPPRSSYNSPLHF

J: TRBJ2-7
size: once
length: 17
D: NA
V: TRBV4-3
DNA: TGCGCCAGCAGCCAAGATAACCGAGACTACGACTCCTACGAGCAGTACTTC
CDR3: CASSQDNRDYDSYEQYF

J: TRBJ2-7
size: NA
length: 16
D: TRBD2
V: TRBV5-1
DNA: TGCGCCAGCAGAAAATTAGCGGGAGGCAAATCCTACGAGCAGTACTTC
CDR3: CASRKLAGGKSYEQYF

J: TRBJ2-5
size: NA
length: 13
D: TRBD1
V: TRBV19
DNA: TGTGCCAGTAGTTTGGACAGGGAAGAGACCCAGTACTTC
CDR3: CASSLDREETQYF

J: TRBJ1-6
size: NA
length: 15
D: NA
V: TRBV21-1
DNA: TGTGCCAGCAGCCGGTCGGGATTGGGGAATTCACCCCTCCACTTT
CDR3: CASSRSGLGNSPLHF

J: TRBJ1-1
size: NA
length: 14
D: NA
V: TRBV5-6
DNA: TGTGCCAGCAGCTTTGGACGGACGAACACTGAAGCTTTCTTT
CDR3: CASSFGRTNTEAFF

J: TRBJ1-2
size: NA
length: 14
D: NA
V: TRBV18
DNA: TGTGCCAGCTCCATGGACAGTCTTGACTATGGCTACACCTTC
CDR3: CASSMDSLDYGYTF

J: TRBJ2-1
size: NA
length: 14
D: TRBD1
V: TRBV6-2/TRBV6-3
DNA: TGTGCCAGCAGTTTACCGGGACAGTACAATGAGCAGTTCTTC
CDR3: CASSLPGQYNEQFF

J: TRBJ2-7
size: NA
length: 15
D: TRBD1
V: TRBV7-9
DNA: TGTGCCAGCAGCTTATATGTTGCGGGACAGGAGGAGCAGTACTTC
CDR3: CASSLYVAGQEEQYF

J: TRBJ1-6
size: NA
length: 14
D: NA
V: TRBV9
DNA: TGTGCCAGCAGCGTAAAAGGGAATAATTCACCCCTCCACTTT
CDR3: CASSVKGNNSPLHF

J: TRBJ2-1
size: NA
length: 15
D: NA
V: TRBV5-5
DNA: TGTGCCAGCAGCTTGGGTCGGGGTCCTTACAATGAGCAGTTCTTC
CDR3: CASSLGRGPYNEQFF

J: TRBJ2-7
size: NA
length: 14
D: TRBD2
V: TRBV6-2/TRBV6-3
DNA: TGTGCCAGCAGACCTAGCGGGCCCGCCTACGAGCAGTACTTC
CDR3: CASRPSGPAYEQYF

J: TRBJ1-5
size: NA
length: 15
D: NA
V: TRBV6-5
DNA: TGTGCCAGCATTCCCCCGGGGGCAGCAAATCAGCCCCAGCATTTT
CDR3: CASIPPGAANQPQHF

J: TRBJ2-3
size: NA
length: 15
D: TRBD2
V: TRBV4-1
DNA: TGCGCCAGCAGCCATCCCTGGACTAGCGGAGATACGCAGTATTTT
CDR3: CASSHPWTSGDTQYF

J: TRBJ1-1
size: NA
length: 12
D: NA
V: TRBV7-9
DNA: TGTGCCAGCAGCTTATCGCAAGATCGTGCTTTCTTT
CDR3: CASSLSQDRAFF

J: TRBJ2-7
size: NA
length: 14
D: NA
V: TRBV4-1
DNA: TGCGCCAGCAGCCAGTGGACAAGCTCCTACGAGCAGTACTTC
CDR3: CASSQWTSSYEQYF

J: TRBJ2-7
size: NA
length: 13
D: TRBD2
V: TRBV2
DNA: TGTGCCAGCCACGGGACTAGCGGTTACGAGCAGTACTTC
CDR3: CASHGTSGYEQYF

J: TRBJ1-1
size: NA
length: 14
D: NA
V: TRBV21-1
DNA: TGTGCCTCATACCGAGACAGGGGGCTCACTGAAGCTTTCTTT
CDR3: CASYRDRGLTEAFF

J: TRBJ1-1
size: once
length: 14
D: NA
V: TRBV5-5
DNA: TGTGCCAGCAGCTTGGTATGGGGATACACTGAAGCTTTCTTT
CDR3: CASSLVWGYTEAFF

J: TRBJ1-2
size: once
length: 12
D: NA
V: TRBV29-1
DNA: TGCAGCGTTGCTCGGAGGACGGAAGGCTACACCTTC
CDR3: CSVARRTEGYTF

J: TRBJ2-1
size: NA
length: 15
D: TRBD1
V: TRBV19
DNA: TGTGCCAGTAGTATTAGGGCAGGGGGATTAGATGAGCAGTTCTTC
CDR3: CASSIRAGGLDEQFF

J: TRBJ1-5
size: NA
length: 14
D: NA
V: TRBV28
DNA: TGTGCCACCCATAGGGGATCTGGCAATCAGCCCCAGCATTTT
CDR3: CATHRGSGNQPQHF

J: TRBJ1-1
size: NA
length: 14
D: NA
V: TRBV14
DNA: TGTGCCAGCAGCCGAGGGATCGGAAGAATTGAAGCTTTCTTT
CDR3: CASSRGIGRIEAFF

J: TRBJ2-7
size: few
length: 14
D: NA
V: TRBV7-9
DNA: TGTGCCAGCAGCTTATTGACGGGACCCTACGAGCAGTACTTC
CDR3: CASSLLTGPYEQYF

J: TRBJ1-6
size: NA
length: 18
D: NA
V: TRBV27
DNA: TGTGCCAGCAGTAAGGGGGGTTTGGCGAGCTCCTATAATTCACCCCTCCACTTT
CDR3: CASSKGGLASSYNSPLHF

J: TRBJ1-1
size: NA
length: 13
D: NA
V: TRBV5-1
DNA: TGCGCCAGCAGCTTTACAGCTAACACTGAAGCTTTCTTT
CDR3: CASSFTANTEAFF

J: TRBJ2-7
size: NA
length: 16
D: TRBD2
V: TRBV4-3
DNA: TGCGCCAGCAGCCAAGATGGGGGGGGAGGGCCTTACGAGCAGTACTTC
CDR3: CASSQDGGGGPYEQYF

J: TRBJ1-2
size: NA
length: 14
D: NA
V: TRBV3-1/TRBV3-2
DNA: TGTGCCAGCAGCGACAGGACAGATTACTATGGCTACACCTTC
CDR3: CASSDRTDYYGYTF

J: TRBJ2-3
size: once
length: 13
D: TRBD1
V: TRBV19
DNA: TGTGCCACCTCGGACAGGGGGGGAGATACGCAGTATTTT
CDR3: CATSDRGGDTQYF